These 5 T cell receptor beta chains originate from one sample sequenced in a study of cytomegalovirus exposure and HLA in healthy donors. PCR amplification relied on 60 Vbeta primers (plus 13 Jbeta primers). Libraries were prepared by immunoSEQ multiplex PCR; TCRdb keeps only in-frame clonotypes and omits some of them. This table holds 150,000 to 200,000 clones, more than 65% found once. Sequencing input: PBMCs. The receptor source for this set is a woman aged 25 to 45 in good health and CMV-seronegative.

This chain connects TRBV27 to TRBJ2-3; 8 bases match TRBD1. V was pared by 2 bases and J by 6 bases, with 4 bases of the junction left unmatched. The CDR3 extends over 14 amino acids. CDR1 and CDR2 (germline): MNHEY, SMNVEV (reference sequence). CDR3 in DNA: TGTGCCAGCAGTTTAAACAGGGGGGCGGATACGCAGTATTTT. Protein sequence: CASSLNRGADTQYF.

The V gene is TRBV2, the J gene TRBJ1-2; a weak D match, TRBD1 (6 bases). Germline loops: CDR1 SNHLY, CDR2 FYNNEI. V lost 5 bases and J 2 bases, leaving 9 bases between the germline ends. The CDR3 totals 13 residues. The CDR3 DNA reads as TGTGCCAGCAGTTGGGGGCCAAACTATGGCTACACCTTC. Its translation: CASSWGPNYGYTF.

This clone was recorded a few times. The rearrangement joins TRBV7-9 to TRBJ2-7; tentatively, D is TRBD1 (5 bases). Trimming left V 6 bases short and J 1 base short, with 10 bases between. This CDR3 comprises 13 residues. Per germline, CDR1 SEHNR and CDR2 FQNEAQ (reference sequence). CDR3 loop: CASREGVSYEQYF. The DNA of the CDR3 is TGTGCCAGCAGGGAAGGGGTTTCCTACGAGCAGTACTTC.

This chain joins TRBV10-1 and TRBJ1-5; TRBD1 aligns across 8 bases. Germline CDR1 reads WNHNN; CDR2 reads SYGVQD (reference sequence). Trimming removed 2 bases from V and 7 bases from J; junction bases left unmatched: 7. The CDR3 has 15 residues. The CDR3 spells CASSERKQGDQPQHF. The CDR3 coding sequence is TGCGCCAGCAGTGAGCGTAAACAGGGGGACCAGCCCCAGCATTTT.

V usage is TRBV5-4 and J usage is TRBJ2-5; 8 bases align to TRBD2. Germline-derived CDR1 and CDR2 are SGHNT and YYREEE (reference sequence). This CDR3 comprises 15 residues. The V and J ends lost 0 bases and 4 bases, in that order; junction bases with no gene match: 5. The CDR3 loop is CASSLDPGGRETQYF. The CDR3 DNA reads as TGTGCCAGCAGCTTGGATCCGGGAGGGAGAGAGACCCAGTACTTC.